This T cell receptor (beta chain) was sequenced in a study of cytomegalovirus exposure and HLA in healthy donors. Study-wide results and limits: The study listed about 150 cytomegalovirus-associated TCR beta chains. A few chains tied to CMV proved CMV antigen-specific in vitro. Rarity marked most TCR sequences, yet some public TCRs occurred in many donors.

Clones were sequenced by immunoSEQ multiplex PCR, and TCRdb holds only the in-frame ones, with some missing. This sample carries around 150,000 clones, approximately 84% of them seen once, and the ten largest clones take around 27%. About this clone: What it recognizes is unknown.

V was shortened by 2 bases and J by 6 bases, with 5 bases between the two germline ends. This CDR3 contains 12 residues. Germline V lookup: CDR1 SGHRS, CDR2 YFSETQ. An approximately 120-subject validation cohort, separate from the approximately 610-subject first cohort, supplied the donors. The receptor comes from a young man in good health and CMV-seropositive. Sequencing was done on a sample of PBMCs. This chain joins TRBV5-1 and TRBJ2-2; no definite D call. For the CDR3, the DNA is TGCGCCAGCAGCTTAACAGCCGGGGAGCTGTTTTTT. This gives the protein CASSLTAGELFF. The full variable domain, completed using reference TRBV5-1 and TRBJ2-2, is KAGVTQTPRYLIKTRGQQVTLSCSPISGHRSVSWYQQTPGQGLQFLFEYFSETQRNKGNFPGRFSGRQFSNSRSEMNVSTLELGDSALYLCASSLTAGELFFGEGSRLTVL.